Listed here are 20 T cell receptor beta chains from one sample, sequenced in a study of blood T cells in healthy people across ages (dated by TCRdb to between 2014 and 2016). Receptor amplification or capture employed 5' RACE. The sequencer was an Illumina HiSeq 2500. The second PCR ran for roughly 7 to 11 cycles and used a J-beta primer mix along with a sample-barcoded 5' primer. TCRdb cleaned the public reads at Q25 with fastp, built clones with MiXCR and kept in-frame beta chains. All rows with the same CDR3 protein become a single entry with the most common DNA and genes. The sample table lists roughly 550,000 distinct CDR3 sequences, about 25% of them with a count of one. The ten top clones hold approximately 10% of the sample. The sample also formed part of further work on T cells of mothers and their children.

The sample comprised blood. These receptors came from a boy between 10 and 17 years old in good health.

There are a few counts of this clonotype. The chain has TRBV20-1 and TRBJ2-5; D unclear. This CDR3 spans 13 amino acids. V was clipped by 0 bases and J by 4 bases, with 9 bases between them. From germline, CDR1 is DFQATT and CDR2 SNEGSKA (reference sequence). The CDR3 DNA reads as TGCAGTGCTAGAGATGCCCGCAGAGAGACCCAGTACTTC. Translation: CSARDARRETQYF.

This chain links TRBV28 with TRBJ2-5; D remains unclear. The CDR3 runs 14 residues. The germline V gene has CDR1 MDHEN and CDR2 SYDVKM. The V gene lost 4 bases and the J gene lost 1 base, with 10 bases spanning the gap. DNA of the CDR3: TGTGCCAGCAGTTGGACGATTGGCCAAGAGACCCAGTACTTC. Amino acids: CASSWTIGQETQYF.

This clonotype was recorded a few times. This chain uses TRBV4-3 with TRBJ2-1; 12 bases fit TRBD2. CDR3 length: 17 residues. Germline V gene data show CDR1 as LGHNA and CDR2 as YSLEER. With V trimmed by 0 bases and J by 6 bases, 6 bases remained unmatched. CDR3 sequence (DNA): TGCGCCAGCAGCCAAGAATGGGGACTAGCGGGTCGCAATGAGCAGTTCTTC. This gives the protein CASSQEWGLAGRNEQFF.

V is TRBV2 and J is TRBJ2-2; maybe TRBD1 (6 bases). The CDR3 spans 18 residues. Germline CDR1 is SNHLY and CDR2 is FYNNEI. V lost 5 bases to trimming and J lost 0 bases, with 19 bases between them. CDR3 nucleotides: TGTGCCAGCAGTCAAACAAACATAAACAGGGCGAACACCGGGGAGCTGTTTTTT. This gives the protein CASSQTNINRANTGELFF.

The chain uses TRBV7-6 and TRBJ2-5; 7 bases match TRBD1. The germline gives CDR1 SGHVS, CDR2 FNYEAQ. The V gene end was trimmed by 2 bases and the J gene end by 2 bases; junction bases not matched to a gene: 5. The CDR3 is 15 residues long. CDR3 amino acids: CASSLLGQQQETQYF. The CDR3 region has the DNA TGTGCCAGCAGCTTATTGGGACAGCAGCAAGAGACCCAGTACTTC.

This chain uses TRBV19 with TRBJ1-2, with D perhaps TRBD1 (6 bases). Trimming pared 1 base from V and 4 bases from J, leaving 7 bases between. This CDR3 region has 13 residues. Per the germline V gene, CDR1 is LNHDA and CDR2 is SQIVND (reference sequence). Here the CDR3 DNA reads TGTGCCAGTAGTATAGCGGGGGCCTATGGCTACACCTTC. It translates to CASSIAGAYGYTF.

The V call is TRBV6-6, the J call TRBJ1-4; the D is unclear. This CDR3 contains 16 residues. With 6 bases removed from V and 0 bases from J, the gap between germline ends came to 14 bases. The germline V gene has CDR1 MNHNY and CDR2 SVGAGI (reference sequence). DNA for the CDR3: TGTGCCAGCAGCCGCGGACCAACAGCAACTAATGAAAAACTGTTTTTT. Its translation: CASSRGPTATNEKLFF.

This clonotype occurred many times. This chain connects TRBV4-3 to TRBJ2-3; D is undetermined. Trimming stripped 1 base from V and 5 bases from J, with 7 bases between. CDR3 length equals 13 residues. Looked up from germline, CDR1 is LGHNA and CDR2 is YSLEER. This CDR3 is CASSQVPGDTQYF. The CDR3 DNA reads TGCGCCAGCAGCCAAGTTCCGGGAGATACGCAGTATTTT.

The V gene is TRBV12-3 or TRBV12-4, the J gene TRBJ2-1, with D maybe TRBD2 (5 bases). The CDR3 length is 16 residues. The V and J ends lost 6 bases and 0 bases respectively, with 15 bases between them. The CDR3 DNA sequence: TGTGCCAGCAGAGGAACTAGGTCTTCCTCCTACAATGAGCAGTTCTTC. This encodes CASRGTRSSSYNEQFF.

The chain recombines TRBV4-1 with TRBJ2-3; no definite D call. The CDR3 is made up of 16 amino acids. Trimming stripped 2 bases from V and 2 bases from J, with 14 bases between. CDR1 MGHRA and CDR2 YSYEKL come from the germline V gene. The CDR3 DNA sequence: TGCGCCAGCAGCCAACTAGGACCGGCGACCACAGATACGCAGTATTTT. This translates into CASSQLGPATTDTQYF.

This clonotype appeared a few times. The chain has TRBV4-3 and TRBJ2-5; TRBD1 agrees at 12 bases. V shed 0 bases, J shed 11 bases, and the junction held 4 bases outside the gene matches. In germline, CDR1 is LGHNA, CDR2 YSLEER. This CDR3 region has 14 residues. This CDR3 is CASSQEGQGAQQYF. CDR3 coding DNA: TGCGCCAGCAGCCAAGAGGGACAGGGGGCTCAGCAGTACTTC.

V is TRBV13 and J is TRBJ2-7; 14 bases are shared with TRBD2. Germline CDR1 and CDR2: PRHDT and FYEKMQ (reference sequence). Trimming cost V 5 bases and J 5 bases; bases outside gene matches: 5. This CDR3 spans 15 amino acids. CDR3 sequence (DNA): TGTGCCAGCAGCCCAGGGGGACTAGCGGGAGACGAGCAGTACTTC. This encodes CASSPGGLAGDEQYF.

V gene TRBV6-5 combines with J gene TRBJ1-1; TRBD1 matches at 8 bases. The CDR3 has 16 residues. The germline CDR1 and CDR2 sequences are MNHEY and SVGAGI. V gave up 4 bases and J gave up 0 bases; unmatched junction bases: 7. The CDR3 nucleotides read TGTGCCAGCAGTTCCGGGACAGGTCGGGTGAACACTGAAGCTTTCTTT. Translated: CASSSGTGRVNTEAFF.

This clonotype was seen a handful of times. V and J are TRBV28 and TRBJ1-2, with 11 bases matching TRBD1. V was clipped by 2 bases and J by 6 bases; unmatched bases: 2. Germline V gene data show CDR1 as MDHEN and CDR2 as SYDVKM. This CDR3 is built from 14 residues. The CDR3 spells CASSLMGQGDGYTF. The DNA of the CDR3 is TGTGCCAGCAGTTTAATGGGACAGGGGGATGGCTACACCTTC.

The genes are TRBV29-1 and TRBJ2-3; 7 positions match TRBD2. The trim removed 2 bases at V and 0 bases at J, leaving 5 bases unmatched. The CDR3 is made up of 15 amino acids. The germline V gene has CDR1 SQVTM and CDR2 ANQGSEA. The CDR3, as DNA: TGCAGCGTTGAAAAACGGGGGGTCAGCACAGATACGCAGTATTTT. Translated: CSVEKRGVSTDTQYF.

J is TRBJ2-7 and V is TRBV28; 8 bases align to TRBD1. Per the germline V gene, CDR1 is MDHEN and CDR2 is SYDVKM. The CDR3 sequence is 14 residues long. V lost 2 bases and J lost 3; bases outside the gene matches: 3. Here the CDR3 reads CASSLTGTGYEQYF. The CDR3 bases are TGTGCCAGCAGTTTAACCGGGACAGGCTACGAGCAGTACTTC.

The gene calls are TRBV4-2 and TRBJ1-1; D not certain. Trimming cost V 6 bases and J 1 base, with 9 bases left between them. The germline CDR1 and CDR2 sequences are LGHNA and YNFKEQ. The CDR3 totals 13 residues. The CDR3 DNA reads as TGTGCCAGCAGTTCATGGGGGAACACTGAAGCTTTCTTT. Amino acid sequence: CASSSWGNTEAFF.

The V and J genes are TRBV7-9 and TRBJ1-4; perhaps TRBD1 as D (6 bases). Germline V gene lookup returns CDR1 SEHNR and CDR2 FQNEAQ (reference sequence). The V and J ends lost 2 bases and 7 bases respectively, with 14 bases between them. CDR3 length: 15 residues. The chain's CDR3 is CASSLFLRTVEKLFF. In DNA, the CDR3 is TGTGCCAGCAGCTTATTTCTGAGGACAGTTGAAAAACTGTTTTTT.

This clonotype came up a few times. The chain links TRBV29-1 to TRBJ1-1; a possible D gene is TRBD1 (6 bases). Germline CDR1 SQVTM, CDR2 ANQGSEA. CDR3 length: 18 residues. V lost 6 bases, J lost 0 bases, and 26 bases lay in between. CDR3 DNA: TGCAGCGTCGAGCCCCCCACAGGGCCCAATCGTATGAACACTGAAGCTTTCTTT. Its protein is CSVEPPTGPNRMNTEAFF.

This chain uses TRBV11-3 with TRBJ2-3, with a possible D match to TRBD2 (5 bases). The ends were cut back, 0 bases at V and 6 bases at J, with 19 bases in the middle. The CDR3 runs to 17 residues. The V gene's germline CDR1 is SGHNT and CDR2 YENEEA. The chain's CDR3 is CASSLEAPGSPSDTQYF. In DNA, the CDR3 is TGTGCCAGCAGCTTAGAGGCCCCGGGATCCCCGTCGGATACGCAGTATTTT. The full variable domain, in which reference TRBV11-3 and TRBJ2-3 provide the parts outside the CDR3, is EAGVVQSPRYKIIEKKQPVAFWCNPISGHNTLYWYLQNLGQGPELLIRYENEEAVDDSQLPKDRFSAERLKGVDSTLKIQPAELGDSAVYLCASSLEAPGSPSDTQYFGPGTRLTVL.